This TCR beta chain emerged from a study of metastatic and nonmetastatic thyroid tumors. TCRdb redid the clone calls on the PCR reads using MiXCR. The sample records about 15,000 clones, 15% to 20% being singletons. None of the patients had undergone any treatment ahead of thyroid surgery. Germline V lookup: CDR1 SQVTM, CDR2 ANQGSEA. The CDR3 length is 13 residues. The ends lost 5 bases at V and 8 bases at J; junction bases unmatched: 4. The sample comprised blood. The origin of this receptor is a female donor with papillary thyroid cancer or a benign thyroid nodule (not recorded which). Some clones in this sample may be carry-over from other donors' samples. The chain couples TRBV29-1 to TRBJ1-6, with 9 bases fitting TRBD1. CDR3 bases: TGCAGCGTTATGGGACAGGGTGATTCACCCCTCCACTTT. Its translation is CSVMGQGDSPLHF.